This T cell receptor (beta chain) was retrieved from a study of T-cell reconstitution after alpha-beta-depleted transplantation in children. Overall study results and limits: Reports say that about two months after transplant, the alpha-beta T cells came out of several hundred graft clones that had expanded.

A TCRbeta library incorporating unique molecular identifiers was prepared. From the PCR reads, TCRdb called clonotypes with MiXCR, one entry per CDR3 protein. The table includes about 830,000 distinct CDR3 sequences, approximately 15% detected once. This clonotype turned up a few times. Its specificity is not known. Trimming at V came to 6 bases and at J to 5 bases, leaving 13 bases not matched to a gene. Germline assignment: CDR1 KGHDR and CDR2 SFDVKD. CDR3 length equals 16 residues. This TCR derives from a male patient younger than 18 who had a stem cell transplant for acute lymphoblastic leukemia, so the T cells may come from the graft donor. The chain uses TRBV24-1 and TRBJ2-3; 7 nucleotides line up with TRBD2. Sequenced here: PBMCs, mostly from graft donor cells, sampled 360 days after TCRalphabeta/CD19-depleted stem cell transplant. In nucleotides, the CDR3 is TGTGCCACCAGTTCTACTAGCGACGGCAGAAGAGATACGCAGTATTTT. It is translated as CATSSTSDGRRDTQYF.